Here is one T cell receptor beta chain with its context. Its specificity is unknown. The graft donor-derived T-allo10 cells reportedly recognize host alloantigens, are anergic, and suppress alloantigen-specifically. There are 16 residues in the CDR3. With V trimmed by 2 bases and J by 9 bases, 9 bases remained unmatched. The germline CDR1 and CDR2 sequences are MNHNY and SVGAGI (reference sequence). The data are from a study of type 1 regulatory T cells. Study at large: An in vitro protocol generated T-allo10, a Tr1-enriched, alloantigen-specific CD4 T cell product.

A single record per CDR3 protein comes from TCRdb applying MiXCR to the reads. Here the sample spans 60,000 to 80,000 distinct CDR3 sequences, around 68% being singletons. This receptor was obtained from a human donor in good health. V is TRBV6-6 and J is TRBJ2-7; 14 positions match TRBD2. Sequencing was done on a sample of cultured T cells, either the whole culture or a sorted T cell fraction (not recorded which). The subset is: Tr1-enriched cell product generated in vitro against host alloantigens. In DNA, the CDR3 is TGTGCCAGCAGTTACACCGGACTAGCGGGAGGTTCTCGGCAGTACTTC. It codes for CASSYTGLAGGSRQYF.